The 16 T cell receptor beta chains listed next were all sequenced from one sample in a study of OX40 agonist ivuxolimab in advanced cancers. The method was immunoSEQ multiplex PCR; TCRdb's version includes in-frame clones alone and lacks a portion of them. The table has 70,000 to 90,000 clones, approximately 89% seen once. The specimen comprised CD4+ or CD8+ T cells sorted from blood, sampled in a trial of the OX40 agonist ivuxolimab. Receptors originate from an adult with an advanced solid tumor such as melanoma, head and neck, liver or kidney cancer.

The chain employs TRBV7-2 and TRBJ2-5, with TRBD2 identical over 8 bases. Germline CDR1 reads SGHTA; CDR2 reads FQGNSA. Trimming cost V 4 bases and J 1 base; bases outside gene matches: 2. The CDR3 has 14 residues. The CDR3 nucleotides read TGTGCCAGCAGCTATGGACTAGCCCAAGAGACCCAGTACTTC. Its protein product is CASSYGLAQETQYF.

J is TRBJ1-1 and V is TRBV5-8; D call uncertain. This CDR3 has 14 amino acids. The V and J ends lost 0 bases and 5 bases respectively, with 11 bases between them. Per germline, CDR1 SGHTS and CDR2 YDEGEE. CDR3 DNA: TGTGCCAGCAGCTTGGAGCGGGTTTCGACTGAAGCTTTCTTT. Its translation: CASSLERVSTEAFF.

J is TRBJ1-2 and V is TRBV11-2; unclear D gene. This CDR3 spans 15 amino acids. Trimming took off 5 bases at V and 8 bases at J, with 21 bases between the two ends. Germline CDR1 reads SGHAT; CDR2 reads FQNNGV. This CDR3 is CASSPLSPLGGGYTF. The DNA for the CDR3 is TGTGCCAGCAGCCCCCTCTCACCGTTGGGTGGGGGCTACACCTTC.

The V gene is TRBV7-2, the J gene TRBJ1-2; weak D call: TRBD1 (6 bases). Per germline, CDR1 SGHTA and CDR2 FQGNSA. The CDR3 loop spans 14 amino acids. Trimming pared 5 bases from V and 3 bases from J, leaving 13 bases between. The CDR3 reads CASSEGGTDYGYTF. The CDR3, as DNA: TGTGCCAGCAGCGAAGGGGGGACGGACTATGGCTACACCTTC.

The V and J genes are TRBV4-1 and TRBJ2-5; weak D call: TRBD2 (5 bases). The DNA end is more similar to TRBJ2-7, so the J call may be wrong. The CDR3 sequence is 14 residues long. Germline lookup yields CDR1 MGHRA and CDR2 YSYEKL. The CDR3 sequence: CASSWETGGYEQYF. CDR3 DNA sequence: TGCGCCAGCAGCTGGGAGACTGGAGGATACGAGCAGTACTTC.

CDR3 coding DNA: TGTGCCAGCAGCGCCGGGACAGGGCTTCAGCCCCAGCATTTT. It yields the protein CASSAGTGLQPQHF. This chain links TRBV9 with TRBJ1-5; 9 bases line up with TRBD1. The CDR3 runs to 14 residues. Looked up from germline, CDR1 is SGDLS and CDR2 is YYNGEE. The J segment lost 6 bases and the V segment lost 3 bases, leaving 4 bases of the junction unmatched.

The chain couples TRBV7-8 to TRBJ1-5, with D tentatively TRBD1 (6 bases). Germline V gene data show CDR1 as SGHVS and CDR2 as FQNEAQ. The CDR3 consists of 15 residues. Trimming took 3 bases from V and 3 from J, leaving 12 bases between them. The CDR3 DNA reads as TGTGCCAGCAGCTTGACCAGGGGTGACAATCAGCCCCAGCATTTT. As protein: CASSLTRGDNQPQHF.

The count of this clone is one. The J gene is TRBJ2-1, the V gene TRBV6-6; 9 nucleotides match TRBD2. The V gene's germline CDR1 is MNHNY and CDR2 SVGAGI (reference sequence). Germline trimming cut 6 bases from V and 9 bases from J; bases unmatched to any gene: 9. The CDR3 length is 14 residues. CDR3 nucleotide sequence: TGTGCCAGCAGCAACGGGCGGGAGGGCTCTGAGCAGTTCTTC. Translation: CASSNGREGSEQFF.

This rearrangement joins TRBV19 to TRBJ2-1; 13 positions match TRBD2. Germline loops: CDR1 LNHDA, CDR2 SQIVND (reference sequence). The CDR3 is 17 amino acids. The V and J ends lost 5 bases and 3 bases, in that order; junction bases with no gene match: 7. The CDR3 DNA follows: TGTGCCAGTAGTTCCCGGACTAGCGGGAGTCTCTACAATGAGCAGTTCTTC. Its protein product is CASSSRTSGSLYNEQFF.

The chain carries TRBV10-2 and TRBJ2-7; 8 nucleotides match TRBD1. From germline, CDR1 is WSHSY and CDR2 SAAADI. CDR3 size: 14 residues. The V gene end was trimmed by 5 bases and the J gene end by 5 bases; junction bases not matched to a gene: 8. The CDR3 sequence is CASSPGQEVHEQYF. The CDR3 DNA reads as TGCGCCAGCAGTCCGGGACAGGAGGTTCACGAGCAGTACTTC.

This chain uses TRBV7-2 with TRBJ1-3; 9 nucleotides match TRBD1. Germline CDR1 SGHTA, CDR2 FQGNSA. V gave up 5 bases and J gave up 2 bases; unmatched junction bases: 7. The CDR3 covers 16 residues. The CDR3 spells CASSISTGGTGNTIYF. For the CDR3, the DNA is TGTGCCAGCAGCATTTCGACAGGGGGGACTGGAAACACCATATATTTT. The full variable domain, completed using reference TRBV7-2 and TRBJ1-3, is GAGVSQSPSNKVTEKGKDVELRCDPISGHTALYWYRQSLGQGLEFLIYFQGNSAPDKSGLPSDRFSAERTGGSVSTLTIQRTQQEDSAVYLCASSISTGGTGNTIYFGEGSWLTVV.

The CDR3, as DNA: TGTGCCAGCAGAACCGGGACAGATAATGAAGCTTTCTTT. Translation: CASRTGTDNEAFF. The rearrangement joins TRBV5-8 to TRBJ1-1; 7 bases match TRBD1. This CDR3 contains 13 residues. Trimming removed 5 bases from V and 7 bases from J; junction bases left unmatched: 8. CDR1 and CDR2 from the germline V gene are SGHTS and YDEGEE.

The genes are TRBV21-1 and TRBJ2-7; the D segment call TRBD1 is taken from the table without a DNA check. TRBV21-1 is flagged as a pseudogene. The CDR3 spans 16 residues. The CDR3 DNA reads TGTGCCAGCAGCAAACCGAAGGACAGGGATTTCCACGAGCAGTACTTC. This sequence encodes CASSKPKDRDFHEQYF.

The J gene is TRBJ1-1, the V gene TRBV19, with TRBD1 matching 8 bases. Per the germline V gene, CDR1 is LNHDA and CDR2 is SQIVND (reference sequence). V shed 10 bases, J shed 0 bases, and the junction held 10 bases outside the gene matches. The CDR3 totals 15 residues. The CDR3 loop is CATSRTGTLNTEAFF. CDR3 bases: TGTGCCACTTCAAGGACAGGGACACTGAACACTGAAGCTTTCTTT.

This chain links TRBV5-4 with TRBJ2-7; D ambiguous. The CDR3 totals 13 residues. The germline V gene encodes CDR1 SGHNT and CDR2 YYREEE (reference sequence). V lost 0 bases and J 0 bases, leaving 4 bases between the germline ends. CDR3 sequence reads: CASSLGSSYEQYF. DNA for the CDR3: TGTGCCAGCAGCTTGGGATCCTCCTACGAGCAGTACTTC.

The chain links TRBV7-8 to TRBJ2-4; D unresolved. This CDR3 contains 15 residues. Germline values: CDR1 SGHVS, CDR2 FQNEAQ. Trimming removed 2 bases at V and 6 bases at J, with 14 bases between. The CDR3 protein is CASSLSGGPGNIQYF. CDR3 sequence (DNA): TGTGCCAGCAGCTTATCCGGCGGCCCGGGAAACATTCAGTACTTC.